This is a list of T cell receptor beta chains from one sample in a study of T cell clones after liver transplantation. Repertoires were generated with immunoSEQ multiplex PCR, while TCRdb's copy carries only in-frame clones and drops some. The sample contains about 74,000 clones, roughly 80% of which appear only once. This sample comprised CD4+ T cells from blood, obtained before liver transplant. The receptor set was obtained from a human donor who received a liver transplant. CDR3s include the opening cysteine and the closing phenylalanine or tryptophan. A D gene is named only where the DNA matches it firmly. Only some rows state a clone size, as once, few, many or a class for expanded clones.

TRBV29-1	12	TRBD1	TRBJ2-1	-	TGCAGCGTTGGACAGGGCTACAATGAGCAGTTCTTC	CSVGQGYNEQFF
TRBV10-3	16	TRBD1	TRBJ1-5	once	TGTGCCATCAGTGAAATTTCCAGGGGGAGCAATCAGCCCCAGCATTTT	CAISEISRGSNQPQHF
TRBV7-2	12	-	TRBJ2-7	-	TGTGCCAGCAGCTTAGACCGTAACGAGCAGTACTTC	CASSLDRNEQYF
TRBV7-2	15	-	TRBJ1-4	-	TGTGCCAGCAGCCCCCTGGCCAGTTCGGGGGAAAAACTGTTTTTT	CASSPLASSGEKLFF
TRBV11-3	12	-	TRBJ2-1	-	TGTGCCAGCAGCTCTAGCCTCACGGGGCAGTTCTTC	CASSSSLTGQFF
TRBV28	13	TRBD1	TRBJ2-7	once	TGTGCCAGCACCGAGGACAGGGTGGACGAGCAGTACTTC	CASTEDRVDEQYF
TRBV6-5	15	TRBD1	TRBJ2-1	-	TGTGCCAGCAGTGCCCCCACAGGGGTGTACAATGAGCAGTTCTTC	CASSAPTGVYNEQFF
TRBV6-6	14	-	TRBJ2-2	-	TGTGCCAGCAGTTACAGAGATGGGGTCGGGGAGCTGTTTTTT	CASSYRDGVGELFF
TRBV28	14	TRBD1	TRBJ2-7	-	TGTGCCAGCACCAAAGGGGACAGGCCATACGAGCAGTACTTC	CASTKGDRPYEQYF
TRBV19	10	-	TRBJ2-7	few	TGTGCCAGTAGGGGGCGCGAGCAGTACTTC	CASRGREQYF
TRBV18	13	-	TRBJ2-7	-	TGTGCCAGCTCACCACAAAACGGCTACGAGCAGTACTTC	CASSPQNGYEQYF
TRBV18	17	TRBD1	TRBJ1-2	many	TGTGCCAGCTCACCACGACAGGGGGGCGCCCTTAACTATGGCTACACCTTC	CASSPRQGGALNYGYTF
TRBV27	16	-	TRBJ1-2	-	TGTGCCAGCAGCCGGGGGCGGTTTCCCTCTAACTATGGCTACACCTTC	CASSRGRFPSNYGYTF
TRBV19	13	TRBD1	TRBJ1-2	-	TGTGCCAGTAGTCAGCGGACAGGGGGAGGCTACACCTTC	CASSQRTGGGYTF
TRBV6-6	15	TRBD1	TRBJ2-7	-	TGTGCCAGCAGTCCGGGACAGGGGAGATCCTACGAGCAGTACTTC	CASSPGQGRSYEQYF
TRBV27	13	-	TRBJ2-5	-	TGTGCCAGCAGATCGATCGGCGGAGAGACCCAGTACTTC	CASRSIGGETQYF
TRBV5-1	15	TRBD2	TRBJ2-7	-	TGCGCCAGCAAGGGACTAGCGGGAGAATCCTACGAGCAGTACTTC	CASKGLAGESYEQYF
TRBV28	15	-	TRBJ2-5	-	TGTGCCAGCAGTGCGTCGGGTAGGGCGCAAGAGACCCAGTACTTC	CASSASGRAQETQYF
TRBV6-5	12	-	TRBJ2-1	-	TGTGCCAGCAGGCAAGAGTACAATGAGCAGTTCTTC	CASRQEYNEQFF
TRBV2	13	-	TRBJ1-2	-	TGTGCCAGCAGGGATACGGGGGCGGGCGGCTACACCTTC	CASRDTGAGGYTF
TRBV2	12	-	TRBJ2-7	few	TGTGCCAGCAGGACGGTCTCCTACGAGCAGTACTTC	CASRTVSYEQYF
TRBV28	15	TRBD1	TRBJ1-4	-	TGTGCCAGCACCCCCAGACAGGGCTTGAGGGAAAAACTGTTTTTT	CASTPRQGLREKLFF
TRBV5-3	16	TRBD1	TRBJ2-7	few	TGTGCCAGAAGGATTACCCCGGGACAGGGGGCCTACGAGCAGTACTTC	CARRITPGQGAYEQYF
TRBV9	16	-	TRBJ2-2	-	TGTGCCAGCAGCGTAGCGAGGATAGCGAACACCGGGGAGCTGTTTTTT	CASSVARIANTGELFF